The clone carrying this TCR beta chain has only a few counts. Its matching antigen is unknown. This specimen comes from a study of Ad26.COV2.S vaccination and SARS-CoV-2 variants. Overall study: The donor belonged to the COV1001 Ad26.COV2.S trial arm. Findings and limits, study-wide: A substantial breadth of spike-specific CD8+ and CD4+ T cell responses after vaccination has been reported. Total responses of T cells may have been underestimated by the analyses of TCR breadth and depth.

The V gene lost 0 bases and the J gene lost 4 bases, with 12 bases spanning the gap. CDR3 length: 15 residues. CDR1 LGHNA and CDR2 YSLEER come from the germline V gene. Treatment of the sample: about 20 received Ad26.COV2.S at low or high dose, single or two shots; 5 received placebo; per-sample allocation not given. Samples came from day 63 after the first vaccine or placebo injection. Using immunoSEQ multiplex PCR, the repertoire was profiled, and TCRdb retains in-frame clones only, with some absent. The data contain roughly 380,000 clones, roughly 81% of them singletons. The genes are TRBV4-3 and TRBJ1-2; D gene uncertain. Here the sequenced sample was peripheral blood, taken in a trial of Ad26.COV2.S vaccine versus placebo. The TCR was taken from a person aged 18 to 59 who received the Ad26.COV2.S COVID-19 vaccine or a placebo. CDR3 bases: TGCGCCAGCAGCCAAGATCTGAGTGGAGCCTATGGCTACACCTTC. Translated, it gives CASSQDLSGAYGYTF.